This T cell receptor beta chain was recovered during a study of blood T cell repertoires in COVID-19 (dated by TCRdb to 2020 to 2021). Describing the broader study: Collaborator samples came from the United States, Italy and Spain and covered acute and convalescent phases of COVID-19. A freely available public database, intended as a resource for researchers studying the immune response to SARS-CoV-2, is where the repertoires were released. Deeply sampled blood TCRbeta repertoires from subjects exposed to, actively infected with, or recovered from COVID-19 were included in the dataset. HLA class I and class II types, where available, came from metadata supplied by the sample provider rather than from assay-based typing. The material from the prospective study consisted of cDNA or gDNA derived from T cells, B-cell-depleted T cells, or PBMCs. The samples were drawn from two sources: the first 160 participants of the ongoing ImmuneRACE study, and fewer than 1,500 subjects contributed by 6 global collaborators. The sample metadata nearly always contained a de-identified subject ID, COVID-19 status, age in years and sex. What the research found in general, with its limitations: Clinical and demographic metadata were provided uncurated, with the amount varying by source and participant.

With respect to this clone: Its antigen remains undetermined. No base-level quality is on record; no much larger clone is a single base apart.

One collaborating source in Seattle enrolled patients during active infection and followed them longitudinally through the course of disease. Whole blood was collected in K2EDTA tubes by collaborating institutions according to the institutions' own protocols. Collaborator samples were shipped for TCRbeta analysis as frozen whole blood, isolated PBMCs, or DNA extracted from either sample type. TCRbeta CDR3 regions were amplified from genomic DNA by means of the immunoSEQ Assay, a bias-controlled multiplex PCR. The study's processing was this. Nucleated cell counts per sample were estimated from amplification of reference gene primers within the assay. To quantify the absolute abundance of each unique TCRbeta CDR3 rearrangement, sequence reads were collapsed and filtered. For each sample, productive Simpson clonality was calculated as the square root of Simpson's diversity index across productive rearrangements. Sourced from immuneACCESS, this table was stored by TCRdb with only in-frame sequences that have V and J called. A share of the clones is absent; for the studies checked, an unresolved V gene accounts for under half, and the remainder has no known explanation. That table gives V, J and clone size, and the DNA gave D and trimming. Here the sample has some 370,000 clones; roughly 86% occur a single time. The ten biggest clones cover about 10% of the sample.

V is cut by 3 bases and J by 4 bases, and the space between the germline ends is 8 bases. The germline V gene specifies SGDLS as CDR1 and YYNGEE as CDR2. The CDR3 covers 14 residues, taking in both the cysteine and the phenylalanine. Of the read, only the CDR3 DNA is kept; its 42 bases are in frame from base 1. This sequence uses TRBV9 and TRBJ1-6; TRBD1 is possibly the D segment (6 matching bases). This TCR was sampled from a woman younger than 45 with COVID-19, enrolled during active disease. The sequencing sample was made of peripheral blood. The DNA sequence reads TGTGCCAGCAGCGAGAGGGGGTATAATTCACCCCTCCACTTT. This yields the protein CASSERGYNSPLHF.